This T cell receptor (beta chain) was retrieved from a study of blood T cell repertoires in COVID-19. About the research overall: COVID-19 samples collected from the United States, Italy and Spain covered acute and convalescent phases. Sources were T cells, B-cell-depleted T cells, or PBMCs; the material itself was cDNA or gDNA.

The V end was cut by 4 bases, the J end by 3 bases, with 16 bases between. The CDR3 has 16 amino acids. Germline loops: CDR1 SGHDT, CDR2 YYEEEE. Seattle researchers signed up patients amid active infection and tracked them longitudinally. Authors' processing steps: Amplifying reference gene primers gave estimates of nucleated cell counts. Generated by immunoSEQ multiplex PCR, the TCRdb table keeps only in-frame clones and is missing some. V and J calls and clone size are copied from that table; D and trimming were computed from the DNA. The repertoire holds some 150,000 clones, less than 90% seen once, with more than 14% in the top ten.

The V call is TRBV5-6, the J call TRBJ1-4, with a weak D call TRBD1 (6 bases). This clonotype was obtained from a woman in her 70s with COVID-19, enrolled during active disease. Sequencing was done on a sample of peripheral blood. DNA of the CDR3: TGTGCCAGCAGCATGGAAACCGCAGGGGCTAATGAAAAACTGTTTTTT. As protein: CASSMETAGANEKLFF.